This TCR beta chain derives from a study of response to subunit inactivated influenza vaccine. The V segment lost 7 bases and the J segment 3 bases; nucleotides outside the gene matches: 8. The CDR3 is 15 amino acids. Per germline, CDR1 SGHAT and CDR2 FQNNGV. General observations from the study: Authors suggested each seasonal flu vaccination may recruit only limited numbers of new T cells.

About this clonotype: Its antigen remains unknown.

A single record per CDR3 protein comes from TCRdb applying MiXCR to the RT-PCR reads. Seen here are about 570,000 distinct CDR3 sequences, about 11% observed once, and the top ten hold around 10%. The same data also went into a second study, on T cells expressing NK-cell markers. Per that study: 5'RACE template switching built TCR beta cDNA with unique molecular identifiers. Beta-chain profiling covered CD3+CD56+NKG2C+, CD3+CD56+NKG2C- and CD3+CD56-NKG2C+ sorted subsets. One observes that, in a handful of donors, these clonotypes were also the leading ones within the CD3+CD56-NKG2C+ fraction.

The rearrangement links TRBV11-2 to TRBJ2-3; 9 nucleotides agree with TRBD1. The sequencing used PBMCs from blood, collected on the day of vaccination. This TCR came from a man in his fifties or sixties who received an inactivated influenza vaccine. The CDR3 is CASNPDRGWTDTQYF. The CDR3 bases are TGTGCCAGCAACCCGGACAGGGGTTGGACAGATACGCAGTATTTT.